This is a list of T cell receptor beta chains from one sample in a study of shared clonotypes between healthy human individuals. The data were produced by immunoSEQ multiplex PCR, yet TCRdb's version contains in-frame clones alone and is incomplete. The sample yields about 110,000 clones, approximately 70% seen once. The sequencing input was memory CD8+ T cells sorted from blood. The receptors were gathered from a woman between 25 and 40 years old in good health. Each CDR3 is given with its conserved first and last residue. The order of the fields is D gene, V gene, clone size, J gene, CDR3 protein, CDR3 DNA. D genes are given only for firm matches. Some rows mark clone size as missing; the rest say once, few, many or name a class of expanded clone.

>TRBD1|TRBV30|NA|TRBJ2-7
CAWGTGTPYEQYF
TGTGCCTGGGGGACAGGGACTCCCTACGAGCAGTACTTC
>TRBD1|TRBV28|NA|TRBJ1-5
CASSWTGEQPQHF
TGTGCCAGCAGCTGGACAGGGGAACAGCCCCAGCATTTT
>NA|TRBV7-9|NA|TRBJ1-2
CASSLEGEGGYTF
TGTGCCAGCAGCTTAGAAGGGGAAGGTGGCTACACCTTC
>NA|TRBV27|once|TRBJ2-2
CASSPTNTGELFF
TGTGCCAGCAGTCCAACGAACACCGGGGAGCTGTTTTTT
>NA|TRBV30|many|TRBJ1-5
CAWSVLAYRDQPQHF
TGTGCCTGGAGTGTACTAGCTTATAGGGATCAGCCCCAGCATTTT
>NA|TRBV5-4|NA|TRBJ2-1
CASSLAGGLGHEQFF
TGTGCCAGCAGCTTGGCCGGGGGCCTCGGGCATGAGCAGTTCTTC
>TRBD1|TRBV5-1|NA|TRBJ1-2
CASSLGEDRAYYGYTF
TGCGCCAGCAGCTTGGGCGAGGACAGGGCCTACTATGGCTACACCTTC
>NA|TRBV4-1|NA|TRBJ2-7
CASSHVRDSSRHEQYF
TGCGCCAGCAGCCACGTACGGGACTCTTCCCGTCACGAGCAGTACTTC
>NA|TRBV6-5|few|TRBJ1-2
CASSYGGGTYGYTF
TGTGCCAGCAGTTACGGGGGGGGCACCTATGGCTACACCTTC
>NA|TRBV7-8|many|TRBJ2-1
CASSASEDEQFF
TGTGCCAGCAGCGCCTCAGAGGATGAGCAGTTCTTC
>TRBD1|TRBV5-4|once|TRBJ1-1
CASSEMGTGYMNTEAFF
TGTGCCAGCAGCGAGATGGGGACAGGATACATGAACACTGAAGCTTTCTTT
>NA|TRBV7-9|NA|TRBJ2-5
CASSLRTPQETQYF
TGTGCCAGCAGCTTACGAACTCCACAAGAGACCCAGTACTTC
>TRBD2|TRBV15|few|TRBJ2-1
CATSRETGLTEQFF
TGTGCCACCAGCAGAGAAACGGGACTAACAGAGCAGTTCTTC
>NA|TRBV21-1|NA|TRBJ2-7
CASSKSGRASKQYF
TGTGCCAGCAGCAAATCAGGACGGGCGTCTAAGCAGTACTTC
>NA|TRBV28|few|TRBJ1-1
CQVGGPSTEAFF
TGTCAGGTGGGGGGGCCGAGCACTGAAGCTTTCTTT
>NA|TRBV28|NA|TRBJ1-1
CASSLYGGGTEAFF
TGTGCCAGCAGTTTATACGGAGGTGGCACTGAAGCTTTCTTT
>NA|TRBV25-1|once|TRBJ2-5
CASSEARHPQETQYF
TGTGCCAGCAGTGAAGCACGGCACCCTCAAGAGACCCAGTACTTC
>NA|TRBV27|NA|TRBJ1-5
CASRVSHSNQPQHF
TGTGCCAGCAGGGTCAGTCATAGCAATCAGCCCCAGCATTTT
>NA|TRBV5-4|few|TRBJ1-1
CASRSTMGDTEAFF
TGTGCCAGCAGGTCGACAATGGGGGACACTGAAGCTTTCTTT
>NA|TRBV29-1|NA|TRBJ2-7
CSVEAESGHEQYF
TGCAGCGTTGAGGCCGAAAGCGGCCACGAGCAGTACTTC
>NA|TRBV2|few|TRBJ2-1
CASSEAPREQFF
TGTGCCAGCAGTGAAGCGCCCCGAGAGCAGTTCTTC
>NA|TRBV29-1|NA|TRBJ2-7
CSVGQTFYEQYF
TGCAGCGTTGGTCAGACGTTCTACGAGCAGTACTTC
>NA|TRBV27|NA|TRBJ2-3
CASSLAFAEDTQYF
TGTGCCAGCAGTTTGGCCTTTGCGGAAGATACGCAGTATTTT
>TRBD1|TRBV25-1|NA|TRBJ2-1
CASSTGGANNEQFF
TGTGCCAGTTCTACAGGGGGCGCAAACAATGAGCAGTTCTTC
>NA|TRBV4-2|NA|TRBJ2-7
CASSPGTGYPYEQYF
TGTGCCAGCAGCCCCGGGACCGGCTATCCCTACGAGCAGTACTTC
>NA|TRBV28|NA|TRBJ1-3
CASSPLGADCGGYTIYF
TGTGCCAGCAGTCCCCTTGGAGCAGACTGTGGTGGGTACACCATATATTTT
>NA|TRBV19|few|TRBJ2-7
CASSIGGAYEQYF
TGTGCCAGTAGTATCGGCGGAGCCTACGAGCAGTACTTC
>TRBD1|TRBV7-9|NA|TRBJ1-2
CASSLGGDRGDYGYTF
TGTGCCAGCAGCTTAGGTGGGGACAGGGGAGACTATGGCTACACCTTC
>NA|TRBV28|NA|TRBJ2-5
CASTPLRAGEETQYF
TGTGCCAGCACCCCCCTTCGGGCAGGCGAAGAGACCCAGTACTTC
>NA|TRBV18|NA|TRBJ2-3
CASSPGGGGSTDTQYF
TGTGCCAGCTCACCTGGCGGGGGCGGTAGCACAGATACGCAGTATTTT
>NA|TRBV4-1|few|TRBJ2-3
CASSHTDTQYF
TGCGCCAGCAGCCACACAGATACGCAGTATTTT
>TRBD2|TRBV5-1|NA|TRBJ2-1
CASSLDPSGNSYNEQFF
TGCGCCAGCAGCTTGGATCCTAGCGGGAATTCCTACAATGAGCAGTTCTTC
>TRBD1|TRBV6-5|medium-sized|TRBJ2-7
CASSGQGATEQYF
TGTGCCAGCAGTGGGCAGGGGGCGACCGAGCAGTACTTC
>NA|TRBV28|NA|TRBJ2-2
CASSLLGPGELFF
TGTGCCAGCAGTTTATTGGGGCCCGGGGAGCTGTTTTTT
>NA|TRBV28|NA|TRBJ1-1
CASNTNTEAFF
TGTGCCAGCAATACGAACACTGAAGCTTTCTTT
>TRBD2|TRBV7-8|many|TRBJ2-1
CASSLERAGGQRQFF
TGTGCCAGCAGCTTAGAGCGAGCGGGAGGGCAAAGACAGTTCTTC
>NA|TRBV9|NA|TRBJ2-2
CASSVEGPTGELFF
TGTGCCAGCAGCGTAGAGGGACCCACCGGGGAGCTGTTTTTT
>NA|TRBV27|many|TRBJ2-7
CASSLSRDHIERGYF
TGTGCCAGCAGTTTAAGTCGGGACCACATAGAGCGTGGGTACTTC
>NA|TRBV18|NA|TRBJ2-3
CASSRTDTQYF
TGTGCCAGCTCTCGCACAGATACGCAGTATTTT
>NA|TRBV27|few|TRBJ2-1
CASSLFSPAPNSADKRFSYNEQFF
TGTGCCAGCAGTTTATTCTCCCCAGCTCCTAATAGCGCTGATAAGAGGTTCTCCTACAATGAGCAGTTCTTC
>NA|TRBV25-1|NA|TRBJ2-5
CASSESPDRPQETQYF
TGTGCCAGCAGTGAATCCCCGGATCGTCCCCAAGAGACCCAGTACTTC
>TRBD1|TRBV4-1|NA|TRBJ1-3
CASTQKQGVSGNTIYF
TGCGCCAGCACCCAGAAACAGGGGGTATCTGGAAACACCATATATTTT
>NA|TRBV28|NA|TRBJ1-2
CASSFGGPYGYTF
TGTGCCAGCAGTTTCGGTGGCCCCTATGGCTACACCTTC
>NA|TRBV9|once|TRBJ1-2
CASSPASGQTYGYTF
TGTGCCAGCAGCCCCGCTTCGGGCCAGACTTATGGCTACACCTTC
>NA|TRBV5-1|once|TRBJ2-7
CASRPEPPGQLFYEQYF
TGCGCCAGCAGGCCGGAGCCCCCGGGACAATTATTTTACGAGCAGTACTTC
>NA|TRBV6-6|NA|TRBJ1-4
CASSYARPNGGQLFF
TGTGCCAGCAGTTACGCCAGACCAAATGGGGGCCAACTGTTTTTT
>NA|TRBV7-9|many|TRBJ2-7
CASSRRLSAEQYF
TGTGCCAGCAGCCGTCGACTGAGTGCGGAGCAGTACTTC
>NA|TRBV28|NA|TRBJ1-3
CASSLMMNTIYF
TGTGCCAGCAGTTTAATGATGAACACCATATATTTT
>TRBD2|TRBV15|NA|TRBJ2-1
CATRGGLVHEQFF
TGTGCCACCAGAGGGGGACTAGTCCATGAGCAGTTCTTC
>NA|TRBV5-4|NA|TRBJ2-7
CASSPATSYEQYF
TGTGCCAGCAGCCCCGCCACCAGCTACGAGCAGTACTTC
>TRBD1|TRBV20-1|NA|TRBJ2-1
CSAGTGHEQFF
TGCAGTGCTGGGACAGGGCATGAGCAGTTCTTC
>NA|TRBV9|once|TRBJ2-2
CASSVVDTGELFF
TGTGCCAGCAGCGTAGTTGACACCGGGGAGCTGTTTTTT
>TRBD2|TRBV25-1|few|TRBJ2-7
CASSDAGGDHYEQYF
TGTGCCAGCAGTGATGCGGGGGGGGACCATTACGAGCAGTACTTC
>TRBD1|TRBV7-9|NA|TRBJ2-1
CASRTWDRYNEQFF
TGTGCCAGCAGGACCTGGGACAGATACAATGAGCAGTTCTTC
>NA|TRBV9|NA|TRBJ1-2
CASTFRGGGEDGYTF
TGTGCCAGCACCTTTAGGGGCGGGGGCGAAGATGGCTACACCTTC
>NA|TRBV7-9|once|TRBJ2-3
CASSLSLRSDGTDTQYF
TGTGCCAGCAGCTTAAGTTTACGGAGCGACGGCACAGATACGCAGTATTTT
>TRBD1|TRBV4-1|few|TRBJ1-5
CASSQGTEQGAGQPQHF
TGCGCCAGCAGCCAGGGGACAGAACAGGGGGCAGGACAGCCCCAGCATTTT
>NA|TRBV19|NA|TRBJ2-7
CASSPGGLKEQYF
TGTGCCAGTAGCCCGGGCGGGTTGAAGGAGCAGTACTTC